The 30 T cell receptor beta chains below come from one sample, sequenced in a study of blood T cells in healthy people across ages. A second PCR of roughly 7 to 11 cycles used a sample-barcoded 5' primer and a J-beta primer mix. Via MiXCR, TCRdb re-called the 5' RACE reads, giving one row per CDR3 protein. The sample yields 1.5 million to 2 million distinct CDR3 sequences, almost 35% seen once. Material for sequencing was blood. Every receptor here comes from a woman under 40 in good health.

The chain has TRBV5-1 and TRBJ2-2; TRBD2 aligns across 10 bases. The CDR3 runs 19 residues. V gave up 2 bases and J gave up 4 bases; unmatched junction bases: 14. The germline gives CDR1 SGHRS, CDR2 YFSETQ. This CDR3 reads CASSFTMTSGPVSTGELFF. The CDR3 nucleotides read TGCGCCAGCAGCTTTACTATGACTAGCGGGCCGGTCAGCACCGGGGAGCTGTTTTTT.

The V call is TRBV20-1, the J call TRBJ2-1; 8 nucleotides line up with TRBD2. V was pared by 6 bases and J by 6 bases, with 13 bases of the junction left unmatched. Germline assignment: CDR1 DFQATT and CDR2 SNEGSKA (reference sequence). The CDR3 sequence is 15 residues long. As DNA, the CDR3 is TGCAGTGCCCTTTCCACGGGAGGGCCCTCCAATGAGCAGTTCTTC. It codes for CSALSTGGPSNEQFF.

This sequence joins TRBV6-5 and TRBJ1-6; D is unclear. Germline CDR1 is MNHEY and CDR2 is SVGAGI. The CDR3 extends over 19 amino acids. Trimming pared 1 base from V and 0 bases from J, leaving 16 bases between. Here the CDR3 reads CASSYLAHSYSSYNSPLHF. The CDR3 DNA is TGTGCCAGCAGTTACTTGGCACACAGTTATAGCTCCTATAATTCACCCCTCCACTTT.

The table lists this clonotype with a few counts. The chain combines TRBV15 with TRBJ2-7; possibly TRBD1 for D (6 bases). Trimming took off 1 base at V and 5 bases at J, with 12 bases between the two ends. The CDR3 consists of 14 residues. Germline lookup yields CDR1 LNHNV and CDR2 YYDKDF (reference sequence). This CDR3 reads CATSRAPGDHEQYF. The CDR3 DNA is TGTGCCACCAGCAGAGCACCAGGGGATCACGAGCAGTACTTC.

This sequence joins TRBV7-2 and TRBJ2-5, with D perhaps matching TRBD1 or TRBD2 (5 bases each). Germline values: CDR1 SGHTA, CDR2 FQGNSA. There are 15 residues in the CDR3. Trimming removed 4 bases at V and 1 base at J, with 13 bases between. The CDR3 DNA reads as TGTGCCAGCAGCTCCGGGGCTGGGCCCCAAGAGACCCAGTACTTC. This gives the protein CASSSGAGPQETQYF.

The V call is TRBV4-1, the J call TRBJ1-2; no reliable D call. Trimming removed 0 bases from V and 8 bases from J, with 10 bases in between. Germline lookup yields CDR1 MGHRA and CDR2 YSYEKL. CDR3 length: 13 amino acids. Written as DNA, the CDR3 is TGCGCCAGCAGCCAAGACCCGGGGTCCGGCTACACCTTC. Protein: CASSQDPGSGYTF.

This clonotype appeared a few times. The chain combines TRBV27 with TRBJ2-3; possible D gene TRBD1, 5 bases. The CDR3 is 17 amino acids. Between the trimmed V and J ends, which lost 3 bases and 2 bases, there was a span of 18 bases. Looked up from germline, CDR1 is MNHEY and CDR2 is SMNVEV (reference sequence). Here the CDR3 reads CASSFRSWGRATDTQYF. CDR3 DNA sequence: TGTGCCAGCAGTTTCCGCTCCTGGGGCAGGGCCACAGATACGCAGTATTTT.

The chain carries TRBV4-1 and TRBJ2-1; D might be TRBD2 (5 bases). The ends were cut back, 0 bases at V and 0 bases at J, with 15 bases in the middle. This CDR3 is 18 amino acids long. CDR1 and CDR2 (germline): MGHRA, YSYEKL. This CDR3 is CASSQDLIGVFSYNEQFF. The CDR3 DNA follows: TGCGCCAGCAGCCAAGATCTTATCGGGGTCTTCTCCTACAATGAGCAGTTCTTC.

The chain recombines TRBV20-1 with TRBJ2-7; D perhaps matches TRBD2 (5 bases). Trimming removed 0 bases from V and 0 bases from J, with 9 bases in between. The CDR3 spans 14 residues. Germline V gene lookup returns CDR1 DFQATT and CDR2 SNEGSKA (reference sequence). The CDR3 DNA is TGCAGTGCTAGAGAAGGCGGGCCCTCCTACGAGCAGTACTTC. Translated, it gives CSAREGGPSYEQYF.

The V and J genes are TRBV7-9 and TRBJ1-5, with 10 positions matching TRBD1. Per germline, CDR1 SEHNR and CDR2 FQNEAQ (reference sequence). Trimming removed 5 bases from V and 4 bases from J; junction bases left unmatched: 14. This CDR3 region has 18 residues. This CDR3 is CASSPLRWDRGPNQPQHF. The CDR3 bases are TGTGCCAGCAGCCCACTCCGCTGGGACAGGGGACCGAATCAGCCCCAGCATTTT.

The V gene is TRBV7-6, the J gene TRBJ2-7; 8 bases align to TRBD2. The CDR3 is 15 residues long. Germline CDR1 is SGHVS and CDR2 is FNYEAQ. Losses at the gene ends were 4 bases for V and 3 bases for J; bases not matched to a gene: 8. The CDR3 coding sequence is TGTGCCAGCAGCTCCGGGCCGGGAGGGAGCTACGAGCAGTACTTC. Its translation: CASSSGPGGSYEQYF.

The table lists this clonotype with a few counts. The V call is TRBV6-2 or TRBV6-3, the J call TRBJ1-2; the D is unclear. Germline values: CDR1 MNHEY, CDR2 SVGEGT. Trimming removed 5 bases at V and 9 bases at J, with 13 bases between. The CDR3 contains 12 residues. CDR3 coding DNA: TGTGCCAGCAGTGAACGGAAGACCCGCTACACCTTC. Encoded protein: CASSERKTRYTF.

This clonotype was counted a few times. The chain combines TRBV7-2 with TRBJ2-7; possibly TRBD1 for D (5 bases). The CDR3 is made up of 14 amino acids. Germline V CDR1 and CDR2: SGHTA, FQGNSA. Trimming removed 1 base at V and 3 bases at J, with 10 bases between. The CDR3 nucleotides are TGTGCCAGCAGCTTAGGTTCAGGGATCTACGAGCAGTACTTC. Protein sequence: CASSLGSGIYEQYF.

J is TRBJ2-7 and V is TRBV5-1; the D gene is possibly TRBD1 (6 bases). The length of the CDR3 is 17 residues. The germline gives CDR1 SGHRS, CDR2 YFSETQ. Trimming shortened V by 7 bases and J by 3 bases, and 26 bases separated the two germline ends. The CDR3 spells CASQRGAQGFSGYEQYF. The CDR3 DNA sequence: TGCGCCAGCCAAAGGGGTGCGCAGGGGTTTAGTGGCTACGAGCAGTACTTC.

The V and J genes are TRBV20-1 and TRBJ1-1; a possible D gene is TRBD1 (5 bases). The CDR3 extends over 15 amino acids. Per the germline V gene, CDR1 is DFQATT and CDR2 is SNEGSKA (reference sequence). Deletions cut 0 bases from V and 3 bases from J, with 14 bases between. The CDR3 region is CSARDPRGADTEAFF. CDR3 DNA: TGCAGTGCTAGAGATCCCCGAGGGGCGGACACTGAAGCTTTCTTT.

V and J are TRBV5-1 and TRBJ2-7, with D perhaps TRBD2 (6 bases). Germline loops: CDR1 SGHRS, CDR2 YFSETQ. V lost 6 bases and J lost 3, with 10 bases in between. The CDR3 length is 12 residues. Here the CDR3 DNA reads TGCGCCAGCATAAACGGGAGCTACGAGCAGTACTTC. Its translation: CASINGSYEQYF.

The J gene is TRBJ2-2, the V gene TRBV3-1; 8 bases map to TRBD2. V lost 2 bases and J lost 3; bases outside the gene matches: 14. In germline, CDR1 is LGHDT, CDR2 YNNKEL (reference sequence). The CDR3 runs 19 residues. The CDR3, as DNA: TGTGCCAGCAGCCAAAATTCCGGGGGGGGGACCTTTTACACCGGGGAGCTGTTTTTT. Translating gives CASSQNSGGGTFYTGELFF.

The chain has TRBV7-9 and TRBJ2-2; 7 nucleotides align to TRBD1. Germline CDR1 reads SEHNR; CDR2 reads FQNEAQ (reference sequence). CDR3 length: 15 residues. V lost 4 bases to trimming and J lost 2 bases; unmatched junction nucleotides: 4. The CDR3 reads CASSYYRGNTGELFF. The CDR3 region has the DNA TGTGCCAGCAGCTATTACAGGGGAAACACCGGGGAGCTGTTTTTT.

A note on this clonotype: A read error may produce the germline difference seen at one junction end. The V and J genes are TRBV5-1 and TRBJ2-1; a weak D match, TRBD2 (6 bases). The CDR3 consists of 16 residues. The germline V gene has CDR1 SGHRS and CDR2 YFSETQ. The CDR3 DNA reads as TGCACCAGCAGCACCATAGCGGTGAGCTCCTACAATGAGCAGTTCTTC. Protein product: CTSSTIAVSSYNEQFF. Supplemented by reference TRBV5-1 and TRBJ2-1, the full variable domain reads KAGVTQTPRYLIKTRGQQVTLSCSPISGHRSVSWYQQTPGQGLQFLFEYFSETQRNKGNFPGRFSGRQFSNSRSEMNVSTLELGDSALYLCTSSTIAVSSYNEQFFGPGTRLTVL.

This clonotype appeared a single time. The rearrangement joins TRBV10-3 to TRBJ1-5, with a possible D match to TRBD1 (5 bases). V dropped 8 bases and J dropped 6 bases, with 14 bases sitting between them. Germline assignment: CDR1 ENHRY and CDR2 SYGVKD. CDR3 length equals 13 residues. Here the CDR3 DNA reads TGTGCCATCGGGGAGGGGTATGGTCAGCCCCAGCATTTT. Translation gives CAIGEGYGQPQHF.

The chain uses TRBV12-3 or TRBV12-4 and TRBJ2-4; 7 bases map to TRBD1. V lost 8 bases to trimming and J lost 5 bases; unmatched junction nucleotides: 9. The CDR3 is 14 amino acids. This CDR3 reads CASATWDSENIQYF. The CDR3 DNA reads TGTGCCAGCGCGACTTGGGACAGCGAAAACATTCAGTACTTC.

This clonotype was seen a few times. CDR3 nucleotides: TGTGCCAGCAGCTCCCCGGGACTAGCGGGAGTAGAGTCCTACAATGAGCAGTTCTTC. Its protein product is CASSSPGLAGVESYNEQFF. The rearrangement joins TRBV7-9 to TRBJ2-1; 14 bases map to TRBD2. Trimming removed 4 bases from V and 1 base from J; junction bases left unmatched: 9. Germline assignment: CDR1 SEHNR and CDR2 FQNEAQ (reference sequence). This CDR3 comprises 19 residues.

The chain uses TRBV18 and TRBJ1-5; TRBD1 might be the D (5 bases). Germline CDR1 reads KGHSH; CDR2 reads LQKENI. The CDR3 has 14 amino acids. The ends were cut back, 5 bases at V and 0 bases at J, with 8 bases in the middle. The CDR3, as DNA: TGTGCCAGCTCAGACAGTGGTAGCAATCAGCCCCAGCATTTT. As protein: CASSDSGSNQPQHF.

The rearrangement links TRBV6-2 or TRBV6-3 to TRBJ1-2; D ambiguous. CDR3 length: 13 residues. Trimming took 7 bases from V and 5 from J, leaving 14 bases between them. Germline CDR1 is MNHEY and CDR2 is SVGEGT. In DNA, the CDR3 is TGTGCCAGCAATCAGGTCCCCTCTTATGGCTACACCTTC. It specifies CASNQVPSYGYTF.

This clonotype occurred many times. The V gene is TRBV9, the J gene TRBJ2-1, with 9 bases fitting TRBD2. Germline V gene sequence: CDR1 SGDLS, CDR2 YYNGEE. V shed 5 bases and J 5 bases; nucleotides not matched to a gene: 8. The CDR3 runs to 15 residues. CDR3 nucleotide sequence: TGTGCCAGCAGTGTTGGCCTAGCGGGACACAATGAGCAGTTCTTC. Translating it yields CASSVGLAGHNEQFF.

In this sample, this clonotype turned up a few times. V is TRBV9 and J is TRBJ2-7, with D tentatively TRBD2 (5 bases). V was cut by 0 bases and J by 3 bases, with 13 bases left in between. This CDR3 comprises 15 residues. Germline CDR1 reads SGDLS; CDR2 reads YYNGEE. The CDR3 is CASSVAAETLYEQYF. The DNA for the CDR3 is TGTGCCAGCAGCGTAGCAGCGGAAACTCTCTACGAGCAGTACTTC.

This clonotype was found once. The CDR3: CASSRQPTTAYEQYF. In nucleotides, the CDR3 is TGTGCCAGCAGCCGCCAACCAACGACAGCCTACGAGCAGTACTTC. The chain recombines TRBV3-1 with TRBJ2-7, with TRBD1 as a possible D gene (5 bases). The CDR3 spans 15 residues. V lost 4 bases and J lost 2, with 15 bases in between. CDR1 is LGHDT and CDR2 is YNNKEL in the germline V gene (reference sequence).

The rearrangement joins TRBV4-2 to TRBJ1-2, with a tentative D call TRBD1 (5 bases). With 2 bases removed from V and 4 bases from J, the gap between germline ends came to 20 bases. Per germline, CDR1 LGHNA and CDR2 YNFKEQ. There are 17 residues in the CDR3. The CDR3 is CASSQLEGGGGIYGYTF. CDR3 DNA sequence: TGTGCCAGCAGCCAACTAGAGGGCGGGGGGGGGATCTATGGCTACACCTTC.

V is TRBV7-8 and J is TRBJ1-2; no reliable D call. Trimming left V 5 bases short and J 8 bases short, with 15 bases between. Germline V gene data show CDR1 as SGHVS and CDR2 as FQNEAQ. The CDR3 is made up of 13 amino acids. The CDR3 here is CASSHHGDQGYTF. CDR3 nucleotide sequence: TGTGCCAGCAGCCACCACGGTGATCAGGGCTACACCTTC.

This clonotype has a handful of counts. The rearrangement links TRBV20-1 to TRBJ2-3; unclear D gene. Germline V gene data show CDR1 as DFQATT and CDR2 as SNEGSKA (reference sequence). The CDR3 has 13 residues. CDR3 coding DNA: TGCAGCCCCCTCAGGCACGGCACAGATACGCAGTATTTT. Its protein is CSPLRHGTDTQYF.